Below, 32 T cell receptor beta chains from the same sample are listed, as sequenced in a study of T cell repertoires in cytomegalovirus infection. Which antigens these TCRs recognize remains unknown. TCRdb fed the reads into MiXCR, producing one record per CDR3 protein. This table holds 110,000 to 150,000 distinct CDR3 sequences, 32% found once. The input for sequencing was CD8+ T cells from cultured PBMCs, taken from culture after CMV antigen stimulation. These receptors originate from a human donor in good health (CMV status not recorded). Some clones in this sample may be carry-over from other donors' samples.

This clonotype was picked up many times. The V and J genes are TRBV7-9 and TRBJ1-2; 10 bases align to TRBD1. Germline CDR1 SEHNR, CDR2 FQNEAQ (reference sequence). The J segment lost 0 bases and the V segment lost 6 bases, leaving 13 bases of the junction unmatched. This CDR3 is built from 18 residues. CDR3 DNA sequence: TGTGCCAGCAGTCCCCAAGTGGGACAGGGGTCCCCTAACTATGGCTACACCTTC. This translates into CASSPQVGQGSPNYGYTF.

J is TRBJ1-2 and V is TRBV19; 7 bases match TRBD1. Trimming removed 6 bases from V and 4 bases from J; junction bases left unmatched: 11. Germline values: CDR1 LNHDA, CDR2 SQIVND (reference sequence). The CDR3 has 15 residues. In DNA form, the CDR3 reads TGTGCCAGTAGGGAGACAGGGAAGGGACTCTATGGCTACACCTTC. Amino acid sequence: CASRETGKGLYGYTF.

This clonotype was detected only a few times. The CDR3: CASSLGNEAFF. The CDR3, as DNA: TGTGCCAGCAGTTTAGGGAATGAAGCTTTCTTT. This chain connects TRBV12-3 or TRBV12-4 to TRBJ1-1, with unresolved D. The CDR3 length is 11 residues. V dropped 1 base and J dropped 7 bases, with 4 bases sitting between them.

The genes are TRBV7-8 and TRBJ1-2; TRBD1 is a possible D gene (6 bases). V was pared by 0 bases and J by 3 bases, with 11 bases between. The CDR3 consists of 15 residues. Germline loops: CDR1 SGHVS, CDR2 FQNEAQ. The CDR3 sequence: CASSLAPSGDYGYTF. CDR3 in DNA: TGTGCCAGCAGCTTAGCGCCCTCAGGGGACTATGGCTACACCTTC.

The chain recombines TRBV19 with TRBJ1-2; TRBD1 aligns across 8 bases. The J segment lost 5 bases and the V segment lost 4 bases, leaving 3 bases of the junction unmatched. The germline gives CDR1 LNHDA, CDR2 SQIVND (reference sequence). The CDR3 has 13 amino acids. CDR3 amino acids: CASSTGGEYGYTF. As DNA, the CDR3 is TGTGCCAGTAGTACAGGGGGCGAATATGGCTACACCTTC.

This clonotype turned up a few times. The rearrangement uses TRBV7-2 and TRBJ2-1; D is possibly TRBD1 or TRBD2 (5 bases each). V dropped 2 bases and J dropped 5 bases, with 19 bases sitting between them. The CDR3 loop spans 17 amino acids. CDR1 is SGHTA, CDR2 FQGNSA, per germline. CDR3 region: CASSLPAHGTTNNEQFF. Here the CDR3 DNA reads TGTGCCAGCAGCTTACCGGCGCACGGGACGACGAACAATGAGCAGTTCTTC.

This clonotype was seen ten or more times. The CDR3 nucleotides are TGTGCCAGTAGTATCGGACAGTCGCCCATGAACACTGAAGCTTTCTTT. Translating gives CASSIGQSPMNTEAFF. The chain couples TRBV19 to TRBJ1-1; the D gene is possibly TRBD1 (6 bases). Germline V gene data show CDR1 as LNHDA and CDR2 as SQIVND (reference sequence). The CDR3 totals 16 residues. Trimming left V 3 bases short and J 0 bases short, with 14 bases between.

The rearrangement joins TRBV15 to TRBJ2-2; maybe TRBD1 (5 bases). CDR1 LNHNV and CDR2 YYDKDF come from the germline V gene (reference sequence). The ends were cut back, 0 bases at V and 5 bases at J, with 10 bases in the middle. The CDR3 has 15 amino acids. CDR3 region: CATSREGLGTGELFF. CDR3 bases: TGTGCCACCAGCAGAGAGGGGCTTGGGACCGGGGAGCTGTTTTTT.

The table lists this clonotype with many counts. The V and J genes are TRBV28 and TRBJ2-7; D is unresolved. The germline V gene has CDR1 MDHEN and CDR2 SYDVKM. The CDR3 sequence is 16 residues long. Trimming removed 4 bases from V and 0 bases from J, with 16 bases in between. In nucleotides, the CDR3 is TGTGCCAGCAGTTCCCCGGGTCTTCATAGCTCCTACGAGCAGTACTTC. Encoded protein: CASSSPGLHSSYEQYF.

This clonotype came up once. The V and J genes are TRBV27 and TRBJ2-3; TRBD2 is a possible D gene (6 bases). Germline CDR1 MNHEY, CDR2 SMNVEV (reference sequence). The length of the CDR3 is 14 residues. Trimming took off 5 bases at V and 4 bases at J, with 13 bases between the two ends. The CDR3 reads CASSSLARPDTQYF. The CDR3 region has the DNA TGTGCCAGCAGTAGCCTAGCGAGGCCAGATACGCAGTATTTT.

This clonotype occurred a few times. The genes are TRBV7-9 and TRBJ2-1; possible D gene TRBD1, 5 bases. The germline V and J ends were trimmed by 5 bases and 5 bases, with 16 bases remaining between them. The V gene's germline CDR1 is SEHNR and CDR2 FQNEAQ (reference sequence). This CDR3 spans 15 amino acids. This chain's CDR3 is CASSQSEAGNNEQFF. The DNA of the CDR3 is TGTGCCAGCAGCCAAAGCGAGGCAGGGAACAATGAGCAGTTCTTC.

This clonotype was observed once. V and J are TRBV5-1 and TRBJ2-2; unclear D gene. CDR3 size: 14 residues. Germline CDR1 is SGHRS and CDR2 is YFSETQ. V was shortened by 4 bases and J by 1 base, with 8 bases between the two germline ends. In DNA, the CDR3 is TGCGCCAGCAGCCCCGGAGTGAACACCGGGGAGCTGTTTTTT. Its protein product is CASSPGVNTGELFF.

This clonotype was found a few times. The rearrangement uses TRBV3-1 and TRBJ1-3; no reliable D call. Germline V gene data show CDR1 as LGHDT and CDR2 as YNNKEL (reference sequence). V shed 1 base and J shed 0 bases, with 13 bases lying between them. The CDR3 consists of 17 residues. DNA of the CDR3: TGTGCCAGCAGCCAAGCCGCTCTTGAGAGCTCTGGAAACACCATATATTTT. Translation gives CASSQAALESSGNTIYF.

This sequence joins TRBV14 and TRBJ1-1; tentative D call: TRBD1 (5 bases). The CDR3 has 17 amino acids. With 0 bases removed from V and 0 bases from J, the gap between germline ends came to 14 bases. CDR1 and CDR2 from the germline V gene are SGHDN and FVKESK. CDR3 sequence reads: CASSQDLGRAMNTEAFF. CDR3 sequence (DNA): TGTGCCAGCAGCCAAGATCTTGGCAGGGCCATGAACACTGAAGCTTTCTTT. The whole variable domain, remainder taken from reference TRBV14 and TRBJ1-1, is EAGVTQFPSHSVIEKGQTVTLRCDPISGHDNLYWYRRVMGKEIKFLLHFVKESKQDESGMPNNRFLAERTGGTYSTLKVQPAELEDSGVYFCASSQDLGRAMNTEAFFGQGTRLTVV.

The chain is built from TRBV5-4 and TRBJ2-7, with D uncertain. CDR3 length: 12 residues. Germline lookup yields CDR1 SGHNT and CDR2 YYREEE (reference sequence). The V end was cut by 3 bases, the J end by 2 bases, with 6 bases between. CDR3 nucleotide sequence: TGTGCCAGCAGCTCTTGGCCCTACGAGCAGTACTTC. Protein product: CASSSWPYEQYF.

The chain uses TRBV12-3 or TRBV12-4 and TRBJ1-2; 7 nucleotides line up with TRBD1. With 7 bases clipped from V and 4 bases from J, the junction kept 6 bases outside the gene matches. This CDR3 spans 13 amino acids. In DNA, the CDR3 is TGTGCCAGCACCCGGACAGGACTCTATGGCTACACCTTC. This translates into CASTRTGLYGYTF.

V gene TRBV5-6 combines with J gene TRBJ2-2, with D perhaps given as TRBD1 or TRBD2 (5 bases each). Trimming left V 4 bases short and J 7 bases short, with 17 bases between. In germline, CDR1 is SGHDT, CDR2 YYEEEE. The CDR3 covers 15 residues. The CDR3 loop is CASSRDLRNGGELFF. The CDR3, as DNA: TGTGCCAGCAGCAGGGACCTCCGAAACGGCGGGGAGCTGTTTTTT.

The chain is built from TRBV27 and TRBJ2-7; perhaps D is TRBD1 or TRBD2 (5 bases each). V lost 6 bases, J lost 1 base, and 16 bases lay in between. Germline CDR1 reads MNHEY; CDR2 reads SMNVEV (reference sequence). The CDR3 has 15 residues. CDR3 DNA sequence: TGTGCCAGCAGCTTGAGGGGCGCGCCTTCCTACGAGCAGTACTTC. As protein: CASSLRGAPSYEQYF.

The chain recombines TRBV11-2 with TRBJ2-3, with TRBD2 matching over 8 bases. The V gene end was trimmed by 5 bases and the J gene end by 6 bases; junction bases not matched to a gene: 16. CDR3 length: 17 amino acids. Germline V gene data show CDR1 as SGHAT and CDR2 as FQNNGV. The CDR3 bases are TGTGCCAGCAGCCCCCCCCTTACTCCGGGGGGGCGCGATACGCAGTATTTT. Residues: CASSPPLTPGGRDTQYF.

This clonotype was seen only a few times. This rearrangement joins TRBV20-1 to TRBJ1-5; 7 bases are a match to TRBD1. The CDR3 has 16 residues. V dropped 3 bases and J dropped 1; count of bases not matched to a gene: 9. Germline CDR1 reads DFQATT; CDR2 reads SNEGSKA (reference sequence). CDR3 coding DNA: TGCAGTGCTAGGGACTGGACAGGCACCAGCAATCAGCCCCAGCATTTT. Translation: CSARDWTGTSNQPQHF.

In this sample, this clonotype turned up a few times. The chain couples TRBV6-5 to TRBJ1-1, with 7 bases aligning to TRBD1. Germline-derived CDR1 and CDR2 are MNHEY and SVGAGI. This CDR3 is built from 13 residues. V lost 5 bases and J lost 5; bases outside the gene matches: 5. The CDR3 reads CASSQGQWTEAFF. CDR3 nucleotide sequence: TGTGCCAGCAGTCAGGGACAGTGGACTGAAGCTTTCTTT.

The V call is TRBV5-1, the J call TRBJ2-6; no reliable D call. The length of the CDR3 is 14 residues. Germline values: CDR1 SGHRS, CDR2 YFSETQ. The V and J ends lost 5 bases and 2 bases respectively, with 8 bases between them. The CDR3 DNA reads TGCGCCAGCAGAAAGACTCCTGGGGCCAACGTCCTGACTTTC. It yields the protein CASRKTPGANVLTF.

The chain is built from TRBV7-9 and TRBJ1-2, with a tentative D call TRBD1 (6 bases). Per germline, CDR1 SEHNR and CDR2 FQNEAQ (reference sequence). CDR3 length: 14 amino acids. V lost 1 base, J lost 8 bases, and 14 bases lay in between. CDR3 DNA: TGTGCCAGCAGCTTAGGGGGGCTGACGGAAGGCTACACCTTC. Residues: CASSLGGLTEGYTF.

The rearrangement links TRBV7-8 to TRBJ2-7, with 10 bases matching TRBD2. This CDR3 contains 17 residues. With V trimmed by 2 bases and J by 1 base, 8 bases remained unmatched. Germline CDR1 and CDR2: SGHVS and FQNEAQ. The CDR3 nucleotides read TGTGCCAGCAGCTTATTTTCGGGACTAGCGTCATCCTACGAGCAGTACTTC. As protein: CASSLFSGLASSYEQYF.

The chain is built from TRBV9 and TRBJ2-2, with TRBD2 as a possible D gene (5 bases). The CDR3 contains 17 residues. Germline assignment: CDR1 SGDLS and CDR2 YYNGEE. Trimming removed 0 bases from V and 3 bases from J, with 15 bases in between. The CDR3 is CASSVGWRVGDTGELFF. CDR3 nucleotides: TGTGCCAGCAGCGTAGGTTGGCGGGTAGGAGACACCGGGGAGCTGTTTTTT.

There are a few counts of this clonotype. V usage is TRBV5-5 and J usage is TRBJ1-1, with a weak D call TRBD1 (6 bases). The CDR3 totals 13 residues. The V and J ends lost 4 bases and 3 bases respectively, with 10 bases between them. CDR1 SGHKS and CDR2 YYEKEE come from the germline V gene (reference sequence). This CDR3 reads CASSPEGDTEAFF. The CDR3, as DNA: TGTGCCAGCAGCCCGGAGGGGGACACTGAAGCTTTCTTT.

This clonotype occurred a few times. This sequence joins TRBV12-3 or TRBV12-4 and TRBJ1-3, with D uncertain. Deletions cut 2 bases from V and 6 bases from J, with 14 bases between. This CDR3 region has 15 residues. This CDR3 reads CASSLSIGAENTIYF. CDR3 in DNA: TGTGCCAGCAGTTTATCGATAGGTGCAGAAAACACCATATATTTT.

The V call is TRBV15, the J call TRBJ2-2, with 7 bases lining up with TRBD1. The germline V gene has CDR1 LNHNV and CDR2 YYDKDF (reference sequence). J gave up 8 bases and V 7 bases, and 7 bases lay outside the gene matches. There are 13 residues in the CDR3. CDR3 residues: CATTTGIGGELFF. CDR3 bases: TGTGCCACCACGACAGGGATCGGGGGGGAGCTGTTTTTT.

This clonotype has more than one count but fewer than ten. In DNA form, the CDR3 reads TGTGCCAGCAGTCCAGGGGGCAGGGGAACTGAAGCTTTCTTT. It is translated as CASSPGGRGTEAFF. The V gene is TRBV27, the J gene TRBJ1-1, with 8 bases aligning to TRBD1. V was clipped by 5 bases and J by 5 bases; unmatched bases: 7. Germline CDR1 is MNHEY and CDR2 is SMNVEV (reference sequence). The CDR3 sequence is 14 residues long.

This clonotype was seen more than once but under ten times. The chain carries TRBV5-6 and TRBJ2-5; 9 bases line up with TRBD2. The CDR3 totals 13 residues. The V gene's germline CDR1 is SGHDT and CDR2 YYEEEE. The V segment lost 4 bases and the J segment 5 bases; nucleotides outside the gene matches: 3. The CDR3 DNA reads TGTGCCAGCAGCGGTGGACTAGCGGAGACCCAGTACTTC. It specifies CASSGGLAETQYF.

This clonotype was seen a handful of times. The chain employs TRBV7-6 and TRBJ2-1; the D gene is possibly TRBD1 (5 bases). Germline-derived CDR1 and CDR2 are SGHVS and FNYEAQ. There are 13 residues in the CDR3. V lost 5 bases, J lost 5 bases, and 10 bases lay in between. The CDR3 reads CASSPDRNNEQFF. In DNA form, the CDR3 reads TGTGCCAGCAGCCCCGACAGAAACAATGAGCAGTTCTTC.

J is TRBJ1-1 and V is TRBV6-6; D not resolved. The CDR3 length is 12 residues. Per germline, CDR1 MNHNY and CDR2 SVGAGI (reference sequence). Deletions cut 2 bases from V and 2 bases from J, with 3 bases between. This CDR3 is CASSYPNTEAFF. In DNA, the CDR3 is TGTGCCAGCAGTTACCCAAACACTGAAGCTTTCTTT.